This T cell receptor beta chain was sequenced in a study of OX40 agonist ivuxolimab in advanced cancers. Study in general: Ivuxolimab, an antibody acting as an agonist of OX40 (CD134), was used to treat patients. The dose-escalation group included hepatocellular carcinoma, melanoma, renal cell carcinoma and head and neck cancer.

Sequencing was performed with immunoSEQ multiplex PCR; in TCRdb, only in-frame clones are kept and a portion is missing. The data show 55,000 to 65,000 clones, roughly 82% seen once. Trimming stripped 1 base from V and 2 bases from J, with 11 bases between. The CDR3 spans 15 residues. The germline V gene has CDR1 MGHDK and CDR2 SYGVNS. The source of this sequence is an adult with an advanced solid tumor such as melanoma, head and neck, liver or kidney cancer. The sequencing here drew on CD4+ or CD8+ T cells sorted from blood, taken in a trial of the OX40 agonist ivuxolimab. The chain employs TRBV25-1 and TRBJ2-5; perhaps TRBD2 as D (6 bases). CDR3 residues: CASSEFTSLQETQYF. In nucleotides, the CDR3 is TGTGCCAGCAGTGAATTTACTAGCCTACAAGAGACCCAGTACTTC.